The clone carrying this TCR beta chain occurred many times. The read gets to within 3 residues of the CDR3 end, and the germline J gene fills in the rest. This entry belongs to a study of T cell clonality in common variable immunodeficiency. Germline lookup yields CDR1 SGHRS and CDR2 YFSETQ. The CDR3 has 14 amino acids. Assay used: immunoSEQ multiplex PCR; TCRdb lists only in-frame clones, some missing. The sample yields tens of thousands of clones, without any singletons. The receptor's source is a person aged 18-70 years in good health. Sequenced: peripheral blood mononuclear cells. This rearrangement joins TRBV5-1 to TRBJ2-2; D is perhaps TRBD1 (5 bases). The covered CDR3 bases are TGCGCCAGCAGCTTTGGACAAGAAAATTCACCG. Translated, it gives CASSFGQENSP. In full, the CDR3 is CASSFGQENSPLFF.